This TCR beta chain was profiled in a study of cytomegalovirus exposure and HLA in healthy donors. The study, taken as a whole, reports: There were three CMV-associated chains whose specificity for CMV antigens was confirmed in vitro. Most TCR sequences were seen very rarely across donors, but some public TCRs occurred in many. Altogether, about 160 TCR beta chains were recorded as cytomegalovirus-associated.

Some clones are missing from TCRdb's copy, which holds only in-frame ones; the method was immunoSEQ multiplex PCR. The sample has over 100,000 clones, around 87% seen once. Donors came from a validation cohort of 90 to 150 subjects, distinct from the first 666-subject cohort. CDR1 and CDR2 (germline): MNHEY, SVGAGI. The CDR3 spans 15 residues. J gave up 7 bases and V 5 bases, and 4 bases lay outside the gene matches. For this clone: Its antigen is currently unknown.

The TCR sequence derives from a woman in her late teens or twenties in good health and CMV-seropositive. The rearrangement uses TRBV6-5 and TRBJ1-6, with 11 bases matching TRBD1. The sample comprised PBMCs. CDR3 in amino acids: CASSGDRGKNSPLHF. The CDR3 DNA reads TGTGCCAGCAGTGGGGACAGGGGGAAGAATTCACCCCTCCACTTT.